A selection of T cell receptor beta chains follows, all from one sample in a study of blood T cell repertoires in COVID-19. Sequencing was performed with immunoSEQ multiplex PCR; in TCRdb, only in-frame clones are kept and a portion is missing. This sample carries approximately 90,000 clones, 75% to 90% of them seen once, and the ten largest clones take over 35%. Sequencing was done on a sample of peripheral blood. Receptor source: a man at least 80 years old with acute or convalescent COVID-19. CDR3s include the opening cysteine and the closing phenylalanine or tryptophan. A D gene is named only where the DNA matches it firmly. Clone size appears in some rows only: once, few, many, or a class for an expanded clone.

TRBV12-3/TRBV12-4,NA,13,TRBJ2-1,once,CASSSRTQNEQFF,TGTGCCAGCAGTTCCCGGACTCAGAATGAGCAGTTCTTC
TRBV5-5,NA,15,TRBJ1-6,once,CASSISAAGNSPLHF,TGTGCCAGCAGCATTAGTGCCGCCGGTAATTCACCCCTCCACTTT
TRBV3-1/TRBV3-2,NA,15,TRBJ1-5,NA,CASSLRVGDNQPQHF,TGTGCCAGCAGCCTCCGGGTTGGAGACAATCAGCCCCAGCATTTT
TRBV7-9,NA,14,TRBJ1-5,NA,CASTADSDNQPQHF,TGTGCCAGCACTGCCGACAGCGACAATCAGCCCCAGCATTTT
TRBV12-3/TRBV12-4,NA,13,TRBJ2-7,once,CASSSDGKYEQYF,TGTGCCAGCAGCTCGGACGGGAAGTACGAGCAGTACTTC
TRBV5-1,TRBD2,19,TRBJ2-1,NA,CASSLLGTSGSPSYNEQFF,TGCGCCAGCAGCTTGCTAGGGACTAGCGGGAGTCCGTCCTACAATGAGCAGTTCTTC
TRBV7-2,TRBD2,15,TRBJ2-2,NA,CASSPQRESAGELFF,TGTGCCAGCAGCCCACAGCGGGAGTCGGCCGGGGAGCTGTTTTTT
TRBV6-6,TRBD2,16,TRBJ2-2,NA,CASSPTGLRPTGELFF,TGTGCCAGCAGCCCGACGGGACTACGTCCCACCGGGGAGCTGTTTTTT
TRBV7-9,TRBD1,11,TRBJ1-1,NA,CASRLTGAAFF,TGTGCCAGCAGACTCACAGGGGCAGCTTTCTTT
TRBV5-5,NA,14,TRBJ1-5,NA,CASSASGTNQPQHF,TGTGCCAGCAGCGCTAGCGGGACCAATCAGCCCCAGCATTTT
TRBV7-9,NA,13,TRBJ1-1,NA,CASNRVVNTEAFF,TGTGCCAGCAACAGGGTGGTGAACACTGAAGCTTTCTTT
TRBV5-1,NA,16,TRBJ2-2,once,CASSLTVTVNTGELFF,TGCGCCAGCAGCTTGACTGTGACAGTGAACACCGGGGAGCTGTTTTTT
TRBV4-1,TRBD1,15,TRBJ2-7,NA,CASSQGGQGSYEQYF,TGCGCCAGCAGCCAGGGGGGACAGGGCTCCTACGAGCAGTACTTC
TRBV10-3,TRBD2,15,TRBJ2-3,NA,CAIRGRAGGTDTQYF,TGTGCCATCAGGGGGAGGGCCGGGGGCACAGATACGCAGTATTTT